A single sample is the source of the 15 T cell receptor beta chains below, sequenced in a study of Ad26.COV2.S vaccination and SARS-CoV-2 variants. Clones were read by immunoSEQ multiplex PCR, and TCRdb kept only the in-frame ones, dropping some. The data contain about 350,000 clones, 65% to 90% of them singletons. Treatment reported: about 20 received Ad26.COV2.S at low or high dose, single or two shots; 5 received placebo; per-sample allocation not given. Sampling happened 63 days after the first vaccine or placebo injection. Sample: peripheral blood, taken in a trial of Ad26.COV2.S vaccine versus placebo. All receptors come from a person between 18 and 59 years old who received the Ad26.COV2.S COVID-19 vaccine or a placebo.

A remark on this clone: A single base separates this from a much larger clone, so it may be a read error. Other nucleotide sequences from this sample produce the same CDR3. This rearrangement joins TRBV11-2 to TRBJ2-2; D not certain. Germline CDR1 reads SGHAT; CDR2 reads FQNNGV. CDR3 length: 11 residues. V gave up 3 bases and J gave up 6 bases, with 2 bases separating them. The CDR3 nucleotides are TGTGCCAGCAGCTTGTCCGGGGAGCTGTTTTTT. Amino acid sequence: CASSLSGELFF. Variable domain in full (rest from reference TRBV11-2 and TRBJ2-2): EAGVAQSPRYKIIEKRQSVAFWCNPISGHATLYWYQQILGQGPKLLIQFQNNGVVDDSQLPKDRFSAERLKGVDSTLKIQPAKLEDSAVYLCASSLSGELFFGEGSRLTVL.

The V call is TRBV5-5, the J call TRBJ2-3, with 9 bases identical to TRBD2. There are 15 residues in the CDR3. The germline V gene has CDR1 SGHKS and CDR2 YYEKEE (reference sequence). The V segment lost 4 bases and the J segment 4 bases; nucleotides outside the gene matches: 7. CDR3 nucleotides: TGTGCCAGCAGCCCGGGACTAGCTTTGGCAGATACGCAGTATTTT. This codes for CASSPGLALADTQYF. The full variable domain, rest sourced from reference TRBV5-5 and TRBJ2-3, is DAGVTQSPTHLIKTRGQQVTLRCSPISGHKSVSWYQQVLGQGPQFIFQYYEKEERGRGNFPDRFSARQFPNYSSELNVNALLLGDSALYLCASSPGLALADTQYFGPGTRLTVL.

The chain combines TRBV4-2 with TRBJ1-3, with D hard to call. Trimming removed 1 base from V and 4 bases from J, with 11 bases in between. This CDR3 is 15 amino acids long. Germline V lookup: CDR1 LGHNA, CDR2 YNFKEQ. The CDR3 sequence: CASSQVQTTGNTIYF. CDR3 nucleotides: TGTGCCAGCAGCCAAGTACAGACTACGGGAAACACCATATATTTT.

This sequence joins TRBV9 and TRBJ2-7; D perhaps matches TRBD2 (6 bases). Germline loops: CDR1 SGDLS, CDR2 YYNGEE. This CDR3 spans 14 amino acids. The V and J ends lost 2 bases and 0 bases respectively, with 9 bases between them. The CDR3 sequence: CASSVSGGSYEQYF. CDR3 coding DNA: TGTGCCAGCAGCGTTTCCGGGGGCTCCTACGAGCAGTACTTC.

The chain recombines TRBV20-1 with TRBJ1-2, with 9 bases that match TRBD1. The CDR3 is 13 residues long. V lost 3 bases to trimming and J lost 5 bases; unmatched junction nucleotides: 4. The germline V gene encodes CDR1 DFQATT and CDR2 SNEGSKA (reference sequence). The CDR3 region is CSASRQGVYGYTF. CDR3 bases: TGCAGTGCTAGTCGACAGGGGGTATATGGCTACACCTTC.

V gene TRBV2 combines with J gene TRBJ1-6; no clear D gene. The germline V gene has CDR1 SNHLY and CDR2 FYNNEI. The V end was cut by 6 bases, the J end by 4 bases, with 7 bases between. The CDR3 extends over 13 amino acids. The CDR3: CASSVRYNSPLHF. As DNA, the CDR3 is TGTGCCAGCAGCGTCCGGTATAATTCACCCCTCCACTTT.

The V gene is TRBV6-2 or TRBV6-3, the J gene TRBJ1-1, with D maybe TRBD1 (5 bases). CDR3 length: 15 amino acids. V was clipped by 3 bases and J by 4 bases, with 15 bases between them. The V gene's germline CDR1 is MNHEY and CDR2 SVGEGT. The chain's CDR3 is CASSYGDRGGTEAFF. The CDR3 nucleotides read TGTGCCAGCAGTTATGGAGATAGGGGTGGCACTGAAGCTTTCTTT.

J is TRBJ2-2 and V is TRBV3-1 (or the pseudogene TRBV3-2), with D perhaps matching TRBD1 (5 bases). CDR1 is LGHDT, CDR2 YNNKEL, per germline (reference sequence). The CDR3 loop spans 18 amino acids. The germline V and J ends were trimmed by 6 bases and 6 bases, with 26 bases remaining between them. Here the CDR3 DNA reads TGTGCCAGCAGGCGAGCCTCAGGGAACTCGAGGCCCCCCGGGGAGCTGTTTTTT. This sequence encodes CASRRASGNSRPPGELFF.

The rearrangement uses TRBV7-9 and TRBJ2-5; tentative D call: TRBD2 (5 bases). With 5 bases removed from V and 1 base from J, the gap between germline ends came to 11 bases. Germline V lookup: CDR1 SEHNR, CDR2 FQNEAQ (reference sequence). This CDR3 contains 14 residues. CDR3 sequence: CASSPRAGQETQYF. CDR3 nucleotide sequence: TGTGCCAGCAGCCCTCGGGCGGGCCAAGAGACCCAGTACTTC.

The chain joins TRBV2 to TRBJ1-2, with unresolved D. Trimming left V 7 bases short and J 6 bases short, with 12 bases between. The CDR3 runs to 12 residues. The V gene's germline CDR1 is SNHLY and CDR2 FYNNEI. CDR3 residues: CASNPWADGYTF. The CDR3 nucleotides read TGTGCCAGCAACCCCTGGGCGGATGGCTACACCTTC.

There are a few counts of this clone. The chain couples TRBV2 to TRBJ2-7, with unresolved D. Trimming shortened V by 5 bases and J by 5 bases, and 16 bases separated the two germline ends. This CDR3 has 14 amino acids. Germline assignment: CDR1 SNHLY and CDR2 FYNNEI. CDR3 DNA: TGTGCCAGCAGTCCCTGGCCGGTGATCGACGAGCAGTACTTC. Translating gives CASSPWPVIDEQYF.

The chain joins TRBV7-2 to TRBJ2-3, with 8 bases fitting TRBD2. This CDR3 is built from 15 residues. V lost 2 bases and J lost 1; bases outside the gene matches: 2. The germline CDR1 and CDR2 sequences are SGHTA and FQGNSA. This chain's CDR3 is CASSLLAGRTDTQYF. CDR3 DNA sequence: TGTGCCAGCAGCTTACTAGCGGGTCGCACAGATACGCAGTATTTT. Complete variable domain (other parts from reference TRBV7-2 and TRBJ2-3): GAGVSQSPSNKVTEKGKDVELRCDPISGHTALYWYRQSLGQGLEFLIYFQGNSAPDKSGLPSDRFSAERTGGSVSTLTIQRTQQEDSAVYLCASSLLAGRTDTQYFGPGTRLTVL.

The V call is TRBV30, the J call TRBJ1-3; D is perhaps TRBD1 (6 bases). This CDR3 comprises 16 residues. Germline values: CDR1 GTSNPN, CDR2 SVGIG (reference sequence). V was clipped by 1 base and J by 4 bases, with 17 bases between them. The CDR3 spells CAWSDTSRGRGNTIYF. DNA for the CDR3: TGTGCCTGGAGTGACACCAGCAGGGGAAGAGGAAACACCATATATTTT.

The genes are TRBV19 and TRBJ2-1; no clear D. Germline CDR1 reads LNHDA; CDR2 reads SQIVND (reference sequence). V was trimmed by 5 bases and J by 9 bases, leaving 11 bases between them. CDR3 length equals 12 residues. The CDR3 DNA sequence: TGTGCCAGTAGTTTCGACGCAGGTGAGCAGTTCTTC. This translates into CASSFDAGEQFF.

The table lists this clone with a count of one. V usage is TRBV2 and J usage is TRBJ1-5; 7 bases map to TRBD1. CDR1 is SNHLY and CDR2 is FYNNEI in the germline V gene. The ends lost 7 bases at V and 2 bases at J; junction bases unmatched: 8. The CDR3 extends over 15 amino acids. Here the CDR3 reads CASNKRGPGNQPQHF. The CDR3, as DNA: TGTGCCAGCAACAAAAGGGGGCCCGGCAATCAGCCCCAGCATTTT.